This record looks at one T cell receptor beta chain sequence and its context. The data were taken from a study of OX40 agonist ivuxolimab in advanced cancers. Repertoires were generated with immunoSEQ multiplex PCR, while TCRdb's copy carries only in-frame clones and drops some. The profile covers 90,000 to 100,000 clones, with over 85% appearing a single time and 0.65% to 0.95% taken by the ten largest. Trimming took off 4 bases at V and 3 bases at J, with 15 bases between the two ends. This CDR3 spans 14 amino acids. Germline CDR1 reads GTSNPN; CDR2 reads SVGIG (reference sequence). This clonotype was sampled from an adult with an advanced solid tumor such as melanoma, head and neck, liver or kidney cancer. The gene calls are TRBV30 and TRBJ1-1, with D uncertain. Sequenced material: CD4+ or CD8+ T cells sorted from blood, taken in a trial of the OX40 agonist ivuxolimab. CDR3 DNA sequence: TGTGCCTGGATACCCCCCCGCGGGTACACTGAAGCTTTCTTT. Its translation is CAWIPPRGYTEAFF.